The entry below describes one T cell receptor beta chain. The specificity of this receptor is unknown. No qualities accompany the bases; no much larger clone lies one base away. Each collaborating institution followed its own protocols to collect whole blood in K2EDTA tubes. For TCRbeta analysis, collaborator samples were shipped as frozen whole blood, as isolated PBMCs, or as DNA extracted from either sample type. This specimen comes from a study of blood T cell repertoires in COVID-19 (TCRdb year 2020). Background on the whole study: The collaborator samples originated in the United States, Italy and Spain and spanned the acute and convalescent phases of COVID-19. The samples were drawn from the first 160 participants of the ongoing ImmuneRACE study and from 1,254 subjects provided by 6 global collaborators. The prospective study material was composed of cDNA or gDNA derived from T cells, B-cell-depleted T cells, or PBMCs. HLA class I and class II types, where available, came from metadata supplied by the sample provider rather than from assay-based typing. Deeply sampled blood TCRbeta repertoires from subjects exposed to, actively infected with, or recovered from COVID-19 were included in the dataset. A de-identified subject ID, COVID-19 status, age in years and sex were almost always included in the sample metadata. A freely available public database, intended as a resource for researchers studying the immune response to SARS-CoV-2, is where the repertoires were released.

TCRbeta CDR3 regions were amplified from genomic DNA by means of the immunoSEQ Assay, a bias-controlled multiplex PCR. Processing in the source paper ran as follows. Within the assay, amplification of reference gene primers was used to estimate how many nucleated cells each sample contained. Sequence reads were collapsed and filtered to measure the absolute abundance of every unique TCRbeta CDR3 rearrangement. For each sample, productive Simpson clonality was calculated as the square root of Simpson's diversity index over productive rearrangements. Sourced from immuneACCESS, this table was stored by TCRdb with only in-frame sequences that have V and J called. A share of the clones is absent; for the studies checked, an unresolved V gene accounts for under half, and the remainder has no known explanation. The V and J calls and the clone size are those of that table, but D and trimming were determined from the DNA. The sample table holds 100,000 to 150,000 clones, of which about 72% were seen once. Together, the top ten hold under 2.5% of the sample.

For CDR1 and CDR2, the germline V gene lists MRHNA and SNTAGT. From cysteine to phenylalanine, the CDR3 is 13 amino acids long. The read is trimmed to its CDR3 DNA, 39 bases read in frame from base 1. V lost 0 bases and J lost 4 bases; the stretch between them is 3 bases long. General conclusions and limits of the study: How much clinical and demographic metadata was included differed by source and by participant, and the metadata was provided uncurated.

The TCR originated in an older woman with acute or convalescent COVID-19. Sequenced sample: peripheral blood. Recombination connected TRBV6-4 to TRBJ2-2, with the D gene uncertain. The CDR3 protein is CASSDSATGELFF. The DNA sequence is as follows: TGTGCCAGCAGTGACTCGGCCACCGGGGAGCTGTTTTTT.